This is a list of T cell receptor beta chains from one sample in a study of human thymus T cells. Measured with immunoSEQ multiplex PCR; TCRdb has only the in-frame clones, and not every one. The table shows roughly 60,000 clones, with 94% occurring only once. Sequencing was done on a sample of blood. The receptors stem from a boy under three years old with a congenital heart defect but otherwise immunologically healthy. Each CDR3 is given with its conserved first and last residue. Some rows mark clone size as missing; the rest say once, few, many or name a class of expanded clone.

abundance	j_gene	v_gene	CDR3aa
NA	TRBJ2-5	TRBV13	CASSPGVLQETQYF
NA	TRBJ2-1	TRBV5-1	CASSYFSGSSYNEQFF
NA	TRBJ1-2	TRBV28	CASSWALGEDGYTF
NA	TRBJ1-2	TRBV19	CASSTGVGYGYTF
NA	TRBJ1-5	TRBV19	CAFNGRRGNQPQHF
NA	TRBJ2-2	TRBV4-3	CASSQESEGGELFF
NA	TRBJ1-6	TRBV7-9	CASSSQQHNNSPLHF
once	TRBJ2-7	TRBV9	CASSVEEDRHSYEQYF
NA	TRBJ1-4	TRBV6-5	CASSVNEKLFF
NA	TRBJ2-1	TRBV27	CASSFRTSGRAIEQFF
NA	TRBJ2-3	TRBV7-9	CASSPAGGGTHDTQYF
NA	TRBJ1-1	TRBV6-6	CASSVPGQGGNTEAFF
NA	TRBJ2-3	TRBV19	CASSMGSPSTDTQYF
NA	TRBJ1-3	TRBV6-5	CASSSPYGNTIYF
NA	TRBJ2-3	TRBV7-3	CASSSQGAADTQYF
NA	TRBJ2-1	TRBV10-1	CASSESGRAYNEQFF
NA	TRBJ1-2	TRBV19	CASGTGVLYGYTF
NA	TRBJ2-7	TRBV4-2	CASSQALAGVYEQYF
NA	TRBJ2-4	TRBV4-1	CASSQPQGAKNIQYF
NA	TRBJ2-1	TRBV29-1	CSVGTSGPYNEQFF
few	TRBJ1-5	TRBV11-2	CASSLEGRGNQPQHF
NA	TRBJ2-3	TRBV9	CASSALAGGTDTQYF